This T cell receptor beta chain stems from a study of shared clonotypes between healthy human individuals. Study-level points and caveats: How much donors shared clonotypes was expected to be affected by sequencing depth.

Germline V lookup: CDR1 SGHTA, CDR2 FQGNSA. V lost 9 bases and J lost 6; bases outside the gene matches: 11. The CDR3 covers 13 residues. TCRdb keeps only in-frame clones here, not all; method: immunoSEQ multiplex PCR. The sample records some 2.4 million clones, 80% to 95% being singletons. Note on this clone: What it recognizes is unknown.

The sequence came from a man between 18 and 29 years old in good health. Some clones in this sample may be carry-over from other donors' samples. The gene calls are TRBV7-2 and TRBJ2-7, with 7 bases matching TRBD1. The specimen was naive CD4+ T cells from PBMCs. As to subset: CD45RA+ positively selected. CDR3 nucleotides: TGTGCCAGTCGACTGACTCGGGACAGCGAGCAGTACTTC. It encodes CASRLTRDSEQYF.